A single sample is the source of the 4 T cell receptor beta chains below, sequenced in a study of patients and donors after allogeneic stem cell transplantation. TCRdb re-derived calls from the RT-PCR reads in MiXCR, one entry per CDR3 protein. The top ten hold more than 25% of the sample, which has roughly 150,000 distinct CDR3 sequences, roughly 24% seen once. The specimen was blood, either unsorted or a sorted T cell fraction (not recorded which). The receptor set was obtained from a human donor who was either an allogeneic HSCT recipient or a stem cell or donor lymphocyte infusion donor (not recorded which). It is not recorded whose cells these are; they may come from a transplant donor.

This clonotype appeared many times. The rearrangement joins TRBV7-9 to TRBJ1-3; unclear D gene. The germline V gene encodes CDR1 SEHNR and CDR2 FQNEAQ (reference sequence). The CDR3 totals 17 residues. Trimming took off 5 bases at V and 0 bases at J, with 17 bases between the two ends. Here the CDR3 reads CASSVPVWQYSGNTIYF. The CDR3 DNA reads as TGTGCCAGCAGCGTTCCGGTTTGGCAGTACTCTGGAAACACCATATATTTT.

Ten or more counts support this clonotype. Compared with germline, one end of the junction differs, possibly owing to a read error. This rearrangement joins TRBV11-2 to TRBJ1-2, with D possibly matching TRBD1 (6 bases). Germline V gene data show CDR1 as SGHAT and CDR2 as FQNNGV. The CDR3 totals 16 residues. CDR3 protein: CASSIDRRGTNYGYTF. The CDR3 nucleotides are TGTGCCAGCAGCATAGACAGGAGGGGCACTAACTATGGCTACACCTTC.

This sequence joins TRBV12-3 or TRBV12-4 and TRBJ2-2; possible D gene TRBD2, 6 bases. This CDR3 contains 15 residues. The V and J ends lost 5 bases and 1 base respectively, with 11 bases between them. The CDR3 DNA reads TGTGCCAGCAGTGCGACGGGACTGAACACCGGGGAGCTGTTTTTT. Its protein product is CASSATGLNTGELFF.

The chain is built from TRBV5-1 and TRBJ1-4; D is perhaps TRBD1 (5 bases). Trimming pared 1 base from V and 5 bases from J, leaving 9 bases between. The CDR3 is made up of 14 amino acids. The germline gives CDR1 SGHRS, CDR2 YFSETQ. CDR3 protein: CASSLTGVNEKLFF. The CDR3 region has the DNA TGCGCCAGCAGCTTGACGGGGGTGAATGAAAAACTGTTTTTT.